The 6 T cell receptor beta chains presented below share a single source sample, sequenced in a study of radiotherapy plus CTLA-4 blockade in lung cancer. Repertoires were generated with immunoSEQ multiplex PCR, while TCRdb's copy carries only in-frame clones and drops some. The table includes tens of thousands of clones, more than 60% detected once. The sequenced sample was peripheral blood, obtained from a patient treated with radiotherapy plus ipilimumab. These receptors came from a human donor with non-small cell lung cancer whose response to radiotherapy plus ipilimumab could not be evaluated. Some clones in this sample may be carry-over from other donors' samples.

The V gene is TRBV6-1, the J gene TRBJ1-6; D remains unclear. Trimming removed 6 bases from V and 5 bases from J, with 5 bases in between. Per the germline V gene, CDR1 is MNHNS and CDR2 is SASEGT. This CDR3 comprises 12 residues. The CDR3 sequence is CASRRDNSPLHF. CDR3 DNA sequence: TGTGCCAGCAGGCGGGATAATTCACCCCTCCACTTT.

Here the CDR3 DNA reads TGTGCCAGCAGCTCGGGACAGGGGGCCTACAATGAGCAGTTCTTC. Protein sequence: CASSSGQGAYNEQFF. The chain has TRBV5-4 and TRBJ2-1; the match to TRBD1 covers 11 bases. The CDR3 spans 15 residues. V lost 3 bases to trimming and J lost 2 bases; unmatched junction nucleotides: 1. Germline values: CDR1 SGHNT, CDR2 YYREEE (reference sequence).

The chain combines TRBV28 with TRBJ1-3, with D uncertain. The CDR3 runs 13 residues. The V gene's germline CDR1 is MDHEN and CDR2 SYDVKM. The V gene lost 3 bases and the J gene lost 6 bases, with 9 bases spanning the gap. This chain's CDR3 is CASSFLAENTIYF. CDR3 in DNA: TGTGCCAGCAGTTTTCTGGCCGAAAACACCATATATTTT.

This clone has a count of ten or more. This sequence joins TRBV7-3 and TRBJ2-5; no clear D. The CDR3 is made up of 13 amino acids. The V end was cut by 4 bases, the J end by 2 bases, with 8 bases between. CDR1 and CDR2 from the germline V gene are SGHTA and FQGTGA. The CDR3 loop is CASSSHGQETQYF. In DNA form, the CDR3 reads TGTGCCAGCAGCTCCCACGGTCAAGAGACCCAGTACTTC.

The chain is built from TRBV7-2 and TRBJ1-1, with D possibly TRBD1 on 5 matching bases. The CDR3 has 12 residues. The V end was cut by 0 bases, the J end by 8 bases, with 7 bases between. CDR1 and CDR2 (germline): SGHTA, FQGNSA. The CDR3 loop is CASSLARAEAFF. CDR3 nucleotide sequence: TGTGCCAGCAGCTTAGCCAGGGCCGAAGCTTTCTTT.

In the case of this clone: One end of the junction is discordant with germline, which a read error may explain. The chain links TRBV7-7 to TRBJ2-7; tentatively, D is TRBD1 (6 bases). The CDR3 is 14 residues long. Looked up from germline, CDR1 is SSHAT and CDR2 is FNYEAQ (reference sequence). CDR3 residues: CASTNRDVGDEQYF. The CDR3 nucleotides are TGTGCTAGCACCAACAGGGATGTTGGGGACGAGCAGTACTTC.